The 11 T cell receptor beta chains given below trace back to one sample, sequenced in a study of T cell changes during pregnancy in multiple sclerosis. Sequencing was performed with immunoSEQ multiplex PCR; in TCRdb, only in-frame clones are kept and a portion is missing. Seen here are around 35,000 clones, about 92% observed once, and the top ten hold 1.2%. Sequenced sample: PBMCs (not recorded whether the cells were cultured). These receptors all stem from a female donor with multiple sclerosis, enrolled in a pregnancy study.

The J gene is TRBJ1-2, the V gene TRBV29-1; 7 bases fit TRBD1. The CDR3 runs to 14 residues. Germline values: CDR1 SQVTM, CDR2 ANQGSEA. V gave up 2 bases and J gave up 4 bases; unmatched junction bases: 7. CDR3 in amino acids: CSVESAQGIYGYTF. DNA for the CDR3: TGCAGCGTTGAAAGCGCACAGGGGATCTATGGCTACACCTTC.

The rearrangement uses TRBV2 and TRBJ1-2; maybe TRBD1 (6 bases). The CDR3 spans 14 residues. Trimming removed 3 bases from V and 0 bases from J, with 8 bases in between. Germline V lookup: CDR1 SNHLY, CDR2 FYNNEI. The CDR3, as DNA: TGTGCCAGCAGTGAGGACAGAACTAACTATGGCTACACCTTC. Translated: CASSEDRTNYGYTF.

The chain carries TRBV10-3 and TRBJ2-1, with 7 positions matching TRBD2. The CDR3 runs 13 residues. Per the germline V gene, CDR1 is ENHRY and CDR2 is SYGVKD. V gave up 6 bases and J gave up 8 bases; unmatched junction bases: 7. DNA of the CDR3: TGTGCCATCAGGGCGGGAGCTGAGGATGAGCAGTTCTTC. This sequence encodes CAIRAGAEDEQFF.

The V call is TRBV10-1, the J call TRBJ2-2; 7 bases map to TRBD2. CDR1 WNHNN and CDR2 SYGVQD come from the germline V gene (reference sequence). The V segment lost 6 bases and the J segment 7 bases; nucleotides outside the gene matches: 5. The CDR3 contains 13 residues. This CDR3 is CASSVTSDGELFF. CDR3 DNA: TGCGCCAGCAGCGTTACTAGCGACGGGGAGCTGTTTTTT.

This chain joins TRBV7-2 and TRBJ2-3; D not resolved. The germline V gene encodes CDR1 SGHTA and CDR2 FQGNSA. V was shortened by 0 bases and J by 8 bases, with 12 bases between the two germline ends. This CDR3 comprises 14 residues. CDR3 loop: CASSLARPNPTQYF. For the CDR3, the DNA is TGTGCCAGCAGCTTAGCCCGGCCGAACCCTACGCAGTATTTT.

The chain combines TRBV6-6 with TRBJ1-5, with a tentative D call TRBD1 (5 bases). CDR3 length: 15 residues. Trimming took 6 bases from V and 5 from J, leaving 17 bases between them. Germline V CDR1 and CDR2: MNHNY, SVGAGI (reference sequence). Here the CDR3 DNA reads TGTGCCAGCAGCCCTCACCGGGAAGGGGATCAGCCCCAGCATTTT. It encodes CASSPHREGDQPQHF.

The CDR3 sequence: CASSPGLAGSVEQYF. The CDR3 region has the DNA TGTGCCAGCTCACCCGGTCTAGCGGGATCCGTCGAGCAGTACTTC. The chain uses TRBV18 and TRBJ2-7; 9 bases are shared with TRBD2. Germline V gene sequence: CDR1 KGHSH, CDR2 LQKENI. The trim removed 3 bases at V and 6 bases at J, leaving 9 bases unmatched. The CDR3 totals 15 residues. The complete variable domain, with remaining parts taken from reference TRBV18 and TRBJ2-7, reads NAGVMQNPRHLVRRRGQEARLRCSPMKGHSHVYWYRQLPEEGLKFMVYLQKENIIDESGMPKERFSAEFPKEGPSILRIQQVVRGDSAAYFCASSPGLAGSVEQYFGPGTRLTVT.

V is TRBV2 and J is TRBJ1-5; D is possibly TRBD1 (5 bases). Germline lookup yields CDR1 SNHLY and CDR2 FYNNEI. V lost 2 bases to trimming and J lost 5 bases, with 13 bases between them. The CDR3 is 15 residues long. This CDR3 reads CASSERPRGYQPQHF. The CDR3 nucleotides are TGTGCCAGCAGTGAAAGGCCCCGGGGGTATCAGCCCCAGCATTTT. Based on the CDR3 plus reference TRBV2 and TRBJ1-5, the full variable domain is EPEVTQTPSHQVTQMGQEVILRCVPISNHLYFYWYRQILGQKVEFLVSFYNNEISEKSEIFDDQFSVERPDGSNFTLKIRSTKLEDSAMYFCASSERPRGYQPQHFGDGTRLSIL.

This clone was detected a few times. V and J are TRBV2 and TRBJ2-7; no definite D call. This CDR3 spans 13 amino acids. V dropped 4 bases and J dropped 3 bases, with 10 bases sitting between them. Germline CDR1 reads SNHLY; CDR2 reads FYNNEI. The CDR3 region is CASSAALGYEQYF. The CDR3 bases are TGTGCCAGCAGTGCGGCCTTGGGCTACGAGCAGTACTTC.

The V call is TRBV5-1, the J call TRBJ2-7; 10 bases align to TRBD2. Germline loops: CDR1 SGHRS, CDR2 YFSETQ. This CDR3 has 16 amino acids. Trimming at V came to 4 bases and at J to 0 bases, leaving 7 bases not matched to a gene. CDR3 in amino acids: CASSLTSGKSSYEQYF. For the CDR3, the DNA is TGCGCCAGCAGCCTTACTAGCGGGAAAAGCTCCTACGAGCAGTACTTC. The variable domain in full, with the rest retrieved from reference TRBV5-1 and TRBJ2-7, is KAGVTQTPRYLIKTRGQQVTLSCSPISGHRSVSWYQQTPGQGLQFLFEYFSETQRNKGNFPGRFSGRQFSNSRSEMNVSTLELGDSALYLCASSLTSGKSSYEQYFGPGTRLTVT.

The gene calls are TRBV6-5 and TRBJ1-3, with TRBD1 matching over 7 bases. V lost 2 bases and J lost 6; bases outside the gene matches: 10. The CDR3 covers 16 residues. Germline V gene lookup returns CDR1 MNHEY and CDR2 SVGAGI. CDR3 nucleotides: TGTGCCAGCAGTTACGGGGCAGGGGGTTTTTCAAACACCATATATTTT. This encodes CASSYGAGGFSNTIYF.